The subject of this entry is one T cell receptor beta chain. Its cognate antigen is unknown. This table comes from immunoSEQ multiplex PCR, and its TCRdb copy is limited to in-frame clones, with some not included. The sample lists about 120,000 clones, approximately 90% occurring once. The source of the sample is a study of T cell responses to AZD1222 COVID-19 vaccine. General study findings and limits: Donors were chiefly white British, with a greater number of females, and clonal diversity was perhaps underestimated. Repertoires were collected only later (after the peak T cell response had occurred).

Trimming removed 0 bases from V and 2 bases from J, with 9 bases in between. This CDR3 region has 14 residues. Per germline, CDR1 SGHRS and CDR2 YFSETQ. The sequence was obtained from an adult who received the MenACWY meningococcal vaccine as a control. Sequenced material: peripheral blood, taken 28 days after the second dose of the MenACWY control vaccine. The chain combines TRBV5-1 with TRBJ2-7; a weak D match, TRBD1 (5 bases). In DNA, the CDR3 is TGCGCCAGCAGCTTGGCCTCAGGGCCCTACGAGCAGTACTTC. Its translation is CASSLASGPYEQYF.